These 32 T cell receptor beta chains were all obtained from the same sample, sequenced in a study of shared clonotypes between healthy human individuals. Only in-frame clones appear in the TCRdb table, and some are missing; sequencing was by immunoSEQ multiplex PCR. Of approximately 2.5 million clones in the sample, 93% are singletons; the top ten hold 0.36%. Material for sequencing was naive CD4+ T cells from PBMCs. The sample's subset: CD45RA+ positively selected. These receptors were obtained from a man between 18 and 29 years old in good health. Some clones in this sample may be carry-over from other donors' samples.

The sample holds one count of this clone. This sequence joins TRBV7-9 and TRBJ2-3; TRBD2 matches 8 bases. In germline, CDR1 is SEHNR, CDR2 FQNEAQ (reference sequence). The CDR3 consists of 14 residues. The V and J ends lost 1 base and 6 bases, in that order; junction bases with no gene match: 3. In DNA form, the CDR3 reads TGTGCCAGCAGCTTAGATCGACTAGCGGATACGCAGTATTTT. It translates to CASSLDRLADTQYF.

This chain joins TRBV11-3 and TRBJ2-7; 12 bases are shared with TRBD1. The CDR3 spans 19 residues. Losses at the gene ends were 3 bases for V and 0 bases for J; bases not matched to a gene: 12. Germline lookup yields CDR1 SGHNT and CDR2 YENEEA. The CDR3 DNA sequence: TGTGCCAGCAGCTTTCCCGGGACAGGGGGCGATCCCTACTCCTACGAGCAGTACTTC. This gives the protein CASSFPGTGGDPYSYEQYF.

Only a few counts were recorded for this clone. Additional DNA sequences in this sample encode the identical CDR3. The chain is built from TRBV5-1 and TRBJ1-1; D unclear. With 0 bases removed from V and 1 base from J, the gap between germline ends came to 7 bases. The V gene's germline CDR1 is SGHRS and CDR2 YFSETQ. CDR3 length: 14 residues. The CDR3 DNA is TGCGCCAGCAGCTTGGGACCGCCGAACACTGAAGCTTTCTTT. It is translated as CASSLGPPNTEAFF.

This clone was counted only a few times. The chain links TRBV7-2 to TRBJ1-5; possibly TRBD1 for D (6 bases). The V gene's germline CDR1 is SGHTA and CDR2 FQGNSA. The V end was cut by 4 bases, the J end by 9 bases, with 10 bases between. The CDR3 sequence is 12 residues long. The CDR3 spells CASSSLGAPQHF. CDR3 in DNA: TGTGCCAGCAGCTCGCTGGGGGCGCCCCAGCATTTT.

Note on this clone: The sample contains more than one DNA sequence encoding this CDR3. The chain employs TRBV25-1 and TRBJ2-7; weak D call: TRBD2 (6 bases). The germline V gene encodes CDR1 MGHDK and CDR2 SYGVNS. The CDR3 length is 17 residues. The V end was cut by 6 bases, the J end by 10 bases, with 31 bases between. As DNA, the CDR3 is TGTGCCAGCAGCCCGATTTCACCGGGACTCCCCCTTCGGTACCAGTACTTC. It specifies CASSPISPGLPLRYQYF.

V gene TRBV5-6 combines with J gene TRBJ2-7; D may correspond to TRBD1 or TRBD2 (7 bases each). The CDR3 extends over 13 amino acids. The germline V gene has CDR1 SGHDT and CDR2 YYEEEE. V gave up 9 bases and J gave up 3 bases, with 16 bases separating them. CDR3 bases: TGTGCCACCAGGGGGAGGGTTGTCTACGAGCAGTACTTC. Translation gives CATRGRVVYEQYF.

With respect to this clone: Other DNA sequences from this sample encode an identical CDR3 as well. V usage is TRBV5-1 and J usage is TRBJ1-5; tentatively, D is TRBD1 (5 bases). V was shortened by 0 bases and J by 0 bases, with 7 bases between the two germline ends. Per germline, CDR1 SGHRS and CDR2 YFSETQ. This CDR3 is 15 amino acids long. CDR3 bases: TGCGCCAGCAGCTTGGGGGGGTATAGCAATCAGCCCCAGCATTTT. Its protein product is CASSLGGYSNQPQHF. The whole variable domain, remainder taken from reference TRBV5-1 and TRBJ1-5, is KAGVTQTPRYLIKTRGQQVTLSCSPISGHRSVSWYQQTPGQGLQFLFEYFSETQRNKGNFPGRFSGRQFSNSRSEMNVSTLELGDSALYLCASSLGGYSNQPQHFGDGTRLSIL.

This chain joins TRBV7-9 and TRBJ2-7; TRBD2 aligns across 8 bases. This CDR3 is built from 16 residues. V lost 7 bases and J lost 6; bases outside the gene matches: 17. The germline V gene encodes CDR1 SEHNR and CDR2 FQNEAQ (reference sequence). This CDR3 is CASTFRVSGSLGEQYF. DNA for the CDR3: TGTGCCAGCACCTTTAGGGTCAGCGGGAGCTTGGGCGAGCAGTACTTC. Based on the CDR3 plus reference TRBV7-9 and TRBJ2-7, the full variable domain is DTGVSQNPRHKITKRGQNVTFRCDPISEHNRLYWYRQTLGQGPEFLTYFQNEAQLEKSRLLSDRFSAERPKGSFSTLEIQRTEQGDSAMYLCASTFRVSGSLGEQYFGPGTRLTVT.

To note about this clone: The same CDR3 is also encoded by other DNA sequences in this sample. The rearrangement links TRBV27 to TRBJ2-2; 7 bases map to TRBD1. The CDR3 length is 13 residues. Germline loops: CDR1 MNHEY, CDR2 SMNVEV (reference sequence). Losses at the gene ends were 8 bases for V and 2 bases for J; bases not matched to a gene: 2. CDR3 sequence (DNA): TGTGCCAGCCGACAGGGAAACACCGGGGAGCTGTTTTTT. As protein: CASRQGNTGELFF.

Worth noting for this clone: Other DNA sequences in this sample translate to the same CDR3. The chain uses TRBV7-2 and TRBJ2-7; 7 nucleotides align to TRBD1. The CDR3 runs to 14 residues. Germline V gene lookup returns CDR1 SGHTA and CDR2 FQGNSA. Trimming removed 4 bases from V and 2 bases from J; junction bases left unmatched: 5. The CDR3 coding sequence is TGTGCCAGCAGCTCCAGACAGGGCACCTACGAGCAGTACTTC. Residues: CASSSRQGTYEQYF.

This chain joins TRBV5-6 and TRBJ2-5, with a possible D match to TRBD1 (5 bases). There are 14 residues in the CDR3. Trimming left V 2 bases short and J 1 base short, with 9 bases between. Germline V lookup: CDR1 SGHDT, CDR2 YYEEEE. The CDR3 is CASSLLTAQETQYF. The CDR3 nucleotides read TGTGCCAGCAGCTTACTGACAGCCCAAGAGACCCAGTACTTC.

Here the CDR3 DNA reads TGCAGCGTTGGTGCCCCGGCGGGTGGGACCCAGTACTTC. Protein product: CSVGAPAGGTQYF. The rearrangement uses TRBV29-1 and TRBJ2-5, with D possibly matching TRBD2 (5 bases). The V end lost 4 bases, the J end lost 7 bases, and 16 bases lay between the germline ends. CDR3 length equals 13 residues. Germline CDR1 is SQVTM and CDR2 is ANQGSEA.

The chain couples TRBV18 to TRBJ1-4, with D perhaps TRBD1 (5 bases). Germline CDR1 reads KGHSH; CDR2 reads LQKENI. The V gene lost 6 bases and the J gene lost 3 bases, with 17 bases spanning the gap. The CDR3 spans 16 residues. In DNA form, the CDR3 reads TGTGCCAGCTCTCTGAATGGGGGGACGGCTAATGAAAAACTGTTTTTT. This sequence encodes CASSLNGGTANEKLFF.

The rearrangement uses TRBV6-1 and TRBJ1-3; 9 bases align to TRBD1. CDR3 size: 15 residues. Germline lookup yields CDR1 MNHNS and CDR2 SASEGT. With 7 bases clipped from V and 2 bases from J, the junction kept 6 bases outside the gene matches. In nucleotides, the CDR3 is TGTGCCAGCACCAGCCGGGACAGGGCTGGAAACACCATATATTTT. This gives the protein CASTSRDRAGNTIYF.

V is TRBV5-1 and J is TRBJ2-1; D is perhaps TRBD1 (5 bases). Germline values: CDR1 SGHRS, CDR2 YFSETQ. Trimming shortened V by 0 bases and J by 4 bases, and 11 bases separated the two germline ends. This CDR3 spans 15 amino acids. The CDR3 is CASSLAAGNYNEQFF. CDR3 in DNA: TGCGCCAGCAGCTTGGCGGCAGGGAATTACAATGAGCAGTTCTTC.

This clone came up once. V usage is TRBV2 and J usage is TRBJ2-7; D unresolved. Germline V lookup: CDR1 SNHLY, CDR2 FYNNEI. V was shortened by 8 bases and J by 11 bases, with 22 bases between the two germline ends. The CDR3 totals 13 residues. The CDR3 spells CASALILGQREYF. The CDR3 DNA follows: TGTGCCAGCGCTTTGATATTGGGTCAAAGGGAGTACTTC. Based on the CDR3 plus reference TRBV2 and TRBJ2-7, the full variable domain is EPEVTQTPSHQVTQMGQEVILRCVPISNHLYFYWYRQILGQKVEFLVSFYNNEISEKSEIFDDQFSVERPDGSNFTLKIRSTKLEDSAMYFCASALILGQREYFGPGTRLTVT.

This clone was picked up one time. The V gene is TRBV11-2, the J gene TRBJ2-1; the D call may be TRBD1 or TRBD2 (5 bases each). The CDR3 extends over 16 amino acids. V dropped 3 bases and J dropped 9 bases, with 21 bases sitting between them. CDR1 is SGHAT, CDR2 FQNNGV, per germline. CDR3 loop: CASSFYLGRGASEQFF. CDR3 sequence (DNA): TGTGCCAGCAGCTTTTATCTGGGGCGAGGGGCGAGTGAGCAGTTCTTC.

This clone was observed once. V usage is TRBV7-7 and J usage is TRBJ2-3, with 10 nucleotides matching TRBD2. V lost 7 bases, J lost 3 bases, and 16 bases stayed unmatched. The CDR3 has 18 amino acids. The germline CDR1 and CDR2 sequences are SSHAT and FNYEAQ (reference sequence). The CDR3 is CASTWGSSGSRATDTQYF. Written as DNA, the CDR3 is TGTGCCAGCACCTGGGGGTCTAGCGGGAGTAGAGCAACAGATACGCAGTATTTT.

This chain links TRBV9 with TRBJ2-2; TRBD1 matches at 12 bases. Unmatched junction bases numbered 6, after V lost 2 bases and J lost 7 bases. From germline, CDR1 is SGDLS and CDR2 YYNGEE. The CDR3 length is 16 residues. CDR3 region: CASSVPGTGGGGELFF. The CDR3 nucleotides read TGTGCCAGCAGCGTCCCCGGGACAGGGGGCGGCGGGGAGCTGTTTTTT. The entire variable domain, with the rest obtained from reference TRBV9 and TRBJ2-2, is as follows: DSGVTQTPKHLITATGQRVTLRCSPRSGDLSVYWYQQSLDQGLQFLIQYYNGEERAKGNILERFSAQQFPDLHSELNLSSLELGDSALYFCASSVPGTGGGGELFFGEGSRLTVL.

This clone was detected a few times. This chain joins TRBV30 and TRBJ2-2; weak D call: TRBD1 (5 bases). Germline CDR1 and CDR2: GTSNPN and SVGIG (reference sequence). V lost 1 base and J 3 bases, leaving 6 bases between the germline ends. The CDR3 extends over 13 amino acids. The CDR3 DNA reads TGTGCCTGGAGTGGACAGTACACCGGGGAGCTGTTTTTT. Its translation: CAWSGQYTGELFF.

This chain connects TRBV9 to TRBJ1-2; 7 bases match TRBD1. The CDR3 contains 14 residues. V was clipped by 4 bases and J by 7 bases; unmatched bases: 10. Germline V gene sequence: CDR1 SGDLS, CDR2 YYNGEE. The CDR3 coding sequence is TGTGCCAGCAGCTCCATGGGGACAGCCCCTGGCTACACCTTC. Translating gives CASSSMGTAPGYTF.

In this sample, this clone turned up a few times. This chain uses TRBV6-1 with TRBJ2-7; possibly TRBD1 for D (5 bases). The CDR3 runs to 16 residues. From germline, CDR1 is MNHNS and CDR2 SASEGT. V lost 1 base and J lost 2, with 15 bases in between. The CDR3 loop reads CASSEGGQGITYEQYF. The CDR3 bases are TGTGCCAGCAGTGAAGGGGGCCAGGGTATTACCTACGAGCAGTACTTC.

This clone has only a few counts. This sequence joins TRBV30 and TRBJ1-2; D gene unclear. Trimming removed 1 base at V and 8 bases at J, with 14 bases between. Looked up from germline, CDR1 is GTSNPN and CDR2 is SVGIG (reference sequence). This CDR3 contains 13 residues. The CDR3 sequence is CAWSADDEYGYTF. The CDR3, as DNA: TGTGCCTGGAGTGCGGACGACGAGTACGGCTACACCTTC.

This chain uses TRBV10-3 with TRBJ2-5, with no clear D. Trimming cost V 3 bases and J 3 bases, with 8 bases left between them. Germline CDR1 reads ENHRY; CDR2 reads SYGVKD. CDR3 length equals 13 residues. This CDR3 reads CAISDYRKETQYF. The DNA of the CDR3 is TGTGCCATCAGTGATTATAGGAAAGAGACCCAGTACTTC.

The chain uses TRBV27 and TRBJ1-3; the D is unclear. The CDR3 sequence is 13 residues long. Germline assignment: CDR1 MNHEY and CDR2 SMNVEV (reference sequence). Trimming pared 4 bases from V and 4 bases from J, leaving 8 bases between. The CDR3 bases are TGTGCCAGCAGTTCCATGTCAGGAAACACCATATATTTT. This gives the protein CASSSMSGNTIYF.

The chain uses TRBV11-2 and TRBJ1-1, with a possible D match to TRBD1 (5 bases). CDR1 and CDR2 (germline): SGHAT, FQNNGV. The CDR3 spans 14 residues. Trimming shortened V by 2 bases and J by 5 bases, and 12 bases separated the two germline ends. The CDR3 DNA sequence: TGTGCCAGCAGCTTACTACGGGGGGTTACTGAAGCTTTCTTT. This translates into CASSLLRGVTEAFF.

This chain uses TRBV2 with TRBJ1-2; perhaps TRBD1 as D (6 bases). The CDR3 consists of 13 residues. Looked up from germline, CDR1 is SNHLY and CDR2 is FYNNEI. V lost 5 bases to trimming and J lost 9 bases, with 16 bases between them. CDR3 sequence reads: CASSKTGQGSYTF. The CDR3 bases are TGTGCCAGCAGTAAGACGGGACAAGGAAGCTACACCTTC.

The J gene is TRBJ2-7, the V gene TRBV5-4; 7 nucleotides match TRBD1. The CDR3 runs 15 residues. Germline loops: CDR1 SGHNT, CDR2 YYREEE (reference sequence). Trimming took 4 bases from V and 1 from J; bases not matched to a gene: 8. CDR3 DNA sequence: TGTGCCAGCAGCAAGAGCTACAGGGGATCCTACGAGCAGTACTTC. Its translation is CASSKSYRGSYEQYF.

The V call is TRBV27, the J call TRBJ2-5; D is undetermined. This CDR3 contains 13 residues. Germline V gives CDR1 MNHEY, CDR2 SMNVEV (reference sequence). Trimming stripped 4 bases from V and 0 bases from J, with 6 bases between. The CDR3, as DNA: TGTGCCAGCAGTTATAGGTACCAAGAGACCCAGTACTTC. The encoded protein is CASSYRYQETQYF.

The chain recombines TRBV4-3 with TRBJ2-7, with TRBD2 matching over 14 bases. The CDR3 loop spans 17 amino acids. From germline, CDR1 is LGHNA and CDR2 YSLEER. V shed 8 bases and J 2 bases; nucleotides not matched to a gene: 11. The CDR3 coding sequence is TGCGCCAGCTCCCCCCAAAAGACTAGCGGGGGGGCCTACGAGCAGTACTTC. This encodes CASSPQKTSGGAYEQYF.

The CDR3 DNA sequence: TGTGCCAGCTCACCGACGGAGAGGGGCGCGAACACCGGGGAGCTGTTTTTT. Translating gives CASSPTERGANTGELFF. The chain employs TRBV18 and TRBJ2-2; D tentatively reads TRBD1 or TRBD2 (5 bases each). This CDR3 region has 17 residues. V lost 3 bases, J lost 0 bases, and 14 bases lay in between. Germline V gives CDR1 KGHSH, CDR2 LQKENI.

This clone has just one count. The chain links TRBV6-6 to TRBJ2-5; D is possibly TRBD2 (7 bases). The CDR3 runs to 15 residues. Trimming shortened V by 5 bases and J by 3 bases, and 16 bases separated the two germline ends. The germline gives CDR1 MNHNY, CDR2 SVGAGI (reference sequence). As DNA, the CDR3 is TGTGCCAGCAGTAGGGGGAGGGGCCCTGAAGAGACCCAGTACTTC. This gives the protein CASSRGRGPEETQYF.